This entry concerns a single T cell receptor (beta chain). These data come from a study of CD8 T cells in Susac syndrome. Random hexamers were used to reverse transcribe an amount of about 0.45 to 1 ug RNA. Multiplex immunoSEQ PCR targeted 54 Vbeta and 13 Jbeta TCR beta segments. Via MiXCR, TCRdb re-called the immunoSEQ multiplex PCR reads, giving one row per CDR3 protein. The sample includes approximately 170,000 distinct CDR3 sequences, about 94% of them seen just once. The CDR3 consists of 13 residues. Unmatched junction bases numbered 6, after V lost 6 bases and J lost 2 bases. Germline-derived CDR1 and CDR2 are DFQATT and SNEGSKA (reference sequence). TCR beta was sequenced from blood CD8+ and CD4+ T cells. Healthy donors formed controls matched for age and sex.

This clonotype originated in a human donor in good health. The sequencing sample was made of CD4+ T cells from PBMCs. The rearrangement links TRBV20-1 to TRBJ2-7; 8 nucleotides line up with TRBD1. This chain's CDR3 is CSAGTGNTYEQYF. DNA of the CDR3: TGCAGTGCCGGGACAGGCAATACCTACGAGCAGTACTTC.